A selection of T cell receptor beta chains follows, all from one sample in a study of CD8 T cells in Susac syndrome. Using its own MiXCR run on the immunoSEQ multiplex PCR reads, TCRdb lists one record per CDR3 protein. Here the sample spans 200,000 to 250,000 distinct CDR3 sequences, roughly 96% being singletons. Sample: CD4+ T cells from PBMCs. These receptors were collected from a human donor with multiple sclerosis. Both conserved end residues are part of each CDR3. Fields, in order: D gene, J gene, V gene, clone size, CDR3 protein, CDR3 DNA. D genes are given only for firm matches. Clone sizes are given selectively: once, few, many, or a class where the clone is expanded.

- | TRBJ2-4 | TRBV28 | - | CASTEWGKNIQYF | TGTGCCAGCACAGAGTGGGGCAAAAACATTCAGTACTTC
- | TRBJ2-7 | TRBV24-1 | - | CATSGQGGAYEQYF | TGTGCCACCAGTGGCCAGGGGGGGGCCTACGAGCAGTACTTC
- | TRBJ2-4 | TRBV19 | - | CASMEGTKNIQYF | TGTGCCAGTATGGAGGGGACCAAAAACATTCAGTACTTC
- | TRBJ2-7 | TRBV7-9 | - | CASSSGGELDEQYF | TGTGCCAGCAGCTCCGGCGGGGAGCTCGACGAGCAGTACTTC
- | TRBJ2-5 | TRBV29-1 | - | CSAGGAETQYF | TGCAGCGCCGGTGGGGCGGAGACCCAGTACTTC
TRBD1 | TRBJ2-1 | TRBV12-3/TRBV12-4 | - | CASRGTASVEQFF | TGTGCCAGCAGGGGGACAGCCAGTGTTGAGCAGTTCTTC
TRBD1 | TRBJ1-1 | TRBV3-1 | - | CASSQYTTGVTEAFF | TGTGCCAGCAGCCAATACACCACAGGGGTCACTGAAGCTTTCTTT
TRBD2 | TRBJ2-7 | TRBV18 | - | CASSRQAGTSSYEQYF | TGTGCCAGCTCAAGACAAGCGGGAACGAGCTCCTACGAGCAGTACTTC
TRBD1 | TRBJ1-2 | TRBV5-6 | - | CASSEGQGNYGYTF | TGTGCCAGCAGCGAGGGACAGGGGAACTATGGCTACACCTTC
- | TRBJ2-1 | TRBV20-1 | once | CSASFRARNNEQFF | TGCAGTGCTAGCTTTCGTGCCAGAAACAATGAGCAGTTCTTC
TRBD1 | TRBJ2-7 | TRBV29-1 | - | CSGRDSSYEQYF | TGCAGCGGCCGGGACAGCTCCTACGAGCAGTACTTC
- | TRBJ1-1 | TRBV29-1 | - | CSGRSGAAEAFF | TGCAGCGGCCGGTCGGGAGCAGCTGAAGCTTTCTTT
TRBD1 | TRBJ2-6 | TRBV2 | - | CASSEGTGHSGANVLTF | TGTGCCAGCAGTGAGGGGACAGGGCACTCTGGGGCCAACGTCCTGACTTTC
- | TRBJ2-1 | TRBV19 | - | CASSARTNRFENEQFF | TGTGCCAGTAGTGCTCGAACGAACAGGTTTGAGAATGAGCAGTTCTTC
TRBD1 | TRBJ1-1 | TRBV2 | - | CASRARRQGRKTEAFF | TGTGCCAGCAGAGCCCGGAGACAGGGGCGGAAGACTGAAGCTTTCTTT
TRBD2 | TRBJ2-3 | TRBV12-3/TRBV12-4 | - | CASVAGLAGATDTQYF | TGTGCCAGCGTCGCTGGGCTAGCGGGAGCCACAGATACGCAGTATTTT
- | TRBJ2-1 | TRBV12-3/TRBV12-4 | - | CASRNRNEQFF | TGTGCCAGCAGAAACCGCAATGAGCAGTTCTTC
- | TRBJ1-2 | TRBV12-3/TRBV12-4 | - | CASSFTQPYGYTF | TGTGCCAGCAGTTTTACACAGCCCTATGGCTACACCTTC
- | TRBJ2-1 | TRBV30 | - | CAWSGTIWDEQFF | TGTGCCTGGAGTGGAACTATCTGGGATGAGCAGTTCTTC
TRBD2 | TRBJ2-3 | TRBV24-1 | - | CATSEPILADTDTQYF | TGTGCCACCAGCGAACCCATACTAGCGGACACAGATACGCAGTATTTT
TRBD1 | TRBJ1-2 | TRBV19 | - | CASSIGDSNYGYTF | TGTGCCAGTAGTATAGGGGACAGTAACTATGGCTACACCTTC
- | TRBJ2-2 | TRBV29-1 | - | CSVESGGAGELFF | TGCAGCGTTGAAAGTGGTGGAGCCGGGGAGCTGTTTTTT
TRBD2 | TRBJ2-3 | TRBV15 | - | CATSKRDAGRGDTQYF | TGTGCCACCAGCAAACGGGACGCCGGGAGGGGAGATACGCAGTATTTT
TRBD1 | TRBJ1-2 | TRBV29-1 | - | CSPQTGGSNYGYTF | TGCAGCCCACAAACAGGGGGTTCTAACTATGGCTACACCTTC
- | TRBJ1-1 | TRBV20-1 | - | CSARSPQGTNTEAFF | TGCAGTGCTAGATCTCCTCAGGGGACGAACACTGAAGCTTTCTTT
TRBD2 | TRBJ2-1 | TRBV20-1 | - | CSAPTPWGGRVVNEQFF | TGCAGTGCCCCCACCCCCTGGGGCGGGAGGGTCGTGAATGAGCAGTTCTTC
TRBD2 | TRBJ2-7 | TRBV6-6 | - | CASASATSGSYEQYF | TGTGCCAGCGCGAGCGCGACTAGCGGATCCTACGAGCAGTACTTC
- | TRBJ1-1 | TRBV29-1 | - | CSATRVVVEYTEAFF | TGCAGCGCCACCAGGGTGGTGGTGGAGTACACTGAAGCTTTCTTT
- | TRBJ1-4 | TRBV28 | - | CASSLAGDVKKLFF | TGTGCCAGCAGTTTAGCGGGGGATGTCAAGAAACTGTTTTTT
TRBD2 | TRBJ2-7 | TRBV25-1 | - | CASSEPGGFYEQYF | TGTGCCAGCAGTGAGCCCGGGGGGTTCTACGAGCAGTACTTC
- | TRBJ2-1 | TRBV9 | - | CASSARDTEGNEQFF | TGTGCCAGCAGCGCCCGGGACACCGAAGGAAATGAGCAGTTCTTC
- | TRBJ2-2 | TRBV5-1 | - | CASSFGGSNTGELFF | TGCGCCAGCAGCTTCGGTGGGTCGAACACCGGGGAGCTGTTTTTT
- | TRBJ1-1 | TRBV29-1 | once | CSSHLDTEAFF | TGCAGCTCCCATTTGGATACTGAAGCTTTCTTT
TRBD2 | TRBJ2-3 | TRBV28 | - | CASSASGSGSVTDTQYF | TGTGCCAGCAGTGCCAGCGGCAGCGGGAGCGTTACAGATACGCAGTATTTT
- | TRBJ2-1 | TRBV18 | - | CASSLINEQFF | TGTGCCAGCTCACTGATTAATGAGCAGTTCTTC
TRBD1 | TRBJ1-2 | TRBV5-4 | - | CASSHIPGQGNYGYTF | TGTGCCAGCAGCCATATCCCGGGACAGGGCAACTATGGCTACACCTTC
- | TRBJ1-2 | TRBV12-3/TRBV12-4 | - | CASSLREQGNYGYTF | TGTGCCAGCAGTTTAAGGGAGCAGGGGAACTATGGCTACACCTTC
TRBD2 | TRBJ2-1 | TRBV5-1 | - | CASRNTGTSNEQFF | TGCGCCAGCAGAAACACCGGGACTAGCAATGAGCAGTTCTTC
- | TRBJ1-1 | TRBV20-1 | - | CSARDYTLGGDGEAFF | TGCAGTGCTAGAGATTACACCCTCGGGGGGGACGGTGAAGCTTTCTTT
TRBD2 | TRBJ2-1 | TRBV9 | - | CASSGLLAGVSEQFF | TGTGCCAGCAGCGGGCTACTAGCGGGGGTGTCTGAGCAGTTCTTC
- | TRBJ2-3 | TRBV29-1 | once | CSVAGRWTDTQYF | TGCAGCGTTGCTGGTCGGTGGACAGATACGCAGTATTTT
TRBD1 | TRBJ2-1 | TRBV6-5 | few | CASSPRQGSYNEQFF | TGTGCCAGCAGCCCCCGACAGGGCTCCTACAATGAGCAGTTCTTC
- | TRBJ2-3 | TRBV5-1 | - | CASNQLPHTDTQYF | TGCGCCAGCAATCAGCTCCCGCACACAGATACGCAGTATTTT
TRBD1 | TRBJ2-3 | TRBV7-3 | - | CASSPDRGIDTQYF | TGTGCCAGCAGCCCGGACAGGGGAATAGATACGCAGTATTTT
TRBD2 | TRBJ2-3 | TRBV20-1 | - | CSAGLAASTDTQYF | TGCAGTGCTGGACTAGCGGCTAGCACAGATACGCAGTATTTT
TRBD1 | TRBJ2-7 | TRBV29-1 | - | CSVAGQGASYEQYF | TGCAGCGTTGCGGGACAGGGGGCTTCCTACGAGCAGTACTTC